This T cell receptor beta chain was identified during a study of cytomegalovirus exposure and HLA in healthy donors (dated by TCRdb to about 2017). About the investigation overall: An earlier analysis of some 600 of the donors reported over 250 Gb of sequence data and approximately 120 million unique TCR beta sequences obtained from around 170 million T cells. Of the roughly 400 genotyped donors, about 84% fell in the genetic ancestry cluster associated with self-reported Caucasian donors. Genome-wide SNP genotypes for about 55% of the roughly 670 donors were used in a later genetic analysis, which treated that subset as a discovery cohort. An early release that covered about 640 HLA-typed donors contained about 300 gigabases of sequencing data and tens of millions of unique TCR sequences. In an earlier analysis of a few hundred of the donors, high-throughput TCR beta sequencing was used to judge whether each TCR beta V gene segment behaved as functional or pseudogenic. Every repertoire in the discovery cohort had been generated on one and the same sequencing platform. Because of strong linkage in the cohort, 5 or 6 DR-DQ haplotypes were treated as single units for association and clustering. The number of donors typed differed by locus, with 629-630 for A, B, C, DRB1 and DQB1, approximately 500 for DQA1, under 610 for DPA1, and around 430 for DPB1. To predict cytomegalovirus infection status, the study brought together high-throughput TCR immunosequencing, statistical association of individual TCRs with disease status, and machine learning. Rather than drawing on any new phenotypic data, the later analysis identified candidate immune exposures from TCR beta sequences and the way those sequences occurred across donors. The study aimed to test whether cataloging public T cell receptors could reveal signatures of past pathogen exposure. The T cell repertoires of 550 to 850 subjects were profiled by immunosequencing and related to cytomegalovirus serostatus. Donor age, sex, ethnicity and CMV serostatus were compiled together with the repertoire data. To study patterns of TCR occurrence, a later analysis re-analyzed previously published TCR beta repertoires from more than 550 donors and added high-resolution HLA genotyping. Both class I and class II loci were covered by HLA typing, at four-digit resolution. Among some 410 genotyped donors of the cohort, an average of approximately 200,000 unique TCR beta nucleotide sequences was sequenced per donor, of which 15% to 20% were non-productive. Along with the approximately 700-subject first cohort, a separate validation cohort of some 130 different subjects was used. Overall study outcomes, separate from this receptor: A cluster of highly shared sequence variants was judged likely to be a technical artifact of the sequencing pipeline. This cohort had only TCR beta chains sequenced, and the lack of alpha or paired-chain data limited which features could be detected. Assigning TCR associations to individual alleles was difficult when HLA alleles, especially DR and DQ, strongly co-occurred. A further reported finding was that TCR beta sequences accurately predicted the HLA-A and HLA-B alleles for most subjects in the first cohort. Most TCR sequences were seen in very few donors, while some public TCRs were found in many individuals. The authors suggested that the approach could potentially be extended to other disease states and immunological phenotypes. A later analysis associated about 17,000 TCR beta sequences with specific HLA alleles at a false discovery rate of 0.05. Linkage disequilibrium might explain the correlated functional status among segregating V segments, but an unknown experimental factor could not be excluded. According to a later genetic analysis, donors in an Asian-associated ancestry cluster had fewer N-insertions in productive TCRs than the approximately 650-donor mean. An earlier analysis of around 600 of the donors showed that most TCR beta V segments appeared in productive rearrangements either about 90% or about 30% of the time, which broadly matched IMGT annotations. Because some donors lacked HLA typing at each locus, the association tests relied only on the typed subset. Because the 87-base-pair reads could not distinguish some IMGT-functional V segments, including TRBV6-2 and TRBV6-3, those segments were excluded. The study listed over 150 TCR beta chains as associated with cytomegalovirus. The only immune exposure information available for the cohort was CMV serostatus. Most CMV-associated TCR beta chains appeared to be HLA-restricted in a later analysis, and the HLA associations seemed to be driven largely by CMV exposure. The classifier was reported to diagnose cytomegalovirus status with high specificity and sensitivity in both the original cohort and the validation cohort. A later analysis reported that several top co-occurrence clusters appeared linked to parvovirus B19, influenza, CMV and Epstein-Barr virus. The presence/absence analyses assumed that sequencing depth was roughly uniform across donors, and that assumption may not be true. In a later genetic analysis, a missense DCLRE1C variant was associated with V-gene and J-gene trimming of TCR beta chains, and the association was replicated in an independent cohort. Because counts were too low, seventeen rarely observed V segments, including chromosome 9 orphons, were excluded from the earlier analysis of 587 of the donors. A few of the identified cytomegalovirus-associated TCR beta chains were confirmed in vitro to be specific for cytomegalovirus antigens. According to a later analysis, TCR association rates differed among HLA loci, with DRB1 alleles showing the most associated TCRs and HLA-C alleles showing the fewest. In a later analysis, HLA-associated TCR beta chains showed more clonal expansion and lower generation probabilities than non-associated chains that were equally common.

Library construction relied on the immunoSEQ multiplex PCR assay. For the multiplex PCR, a mixture combining 60 forward primers for TCR Vbeta segments and 13 reverse primers for TCR Jbeta segments was used. A multiplex PCR assay on genomic DNA amplified the CDR3 region of rearranged TCR beta genes. Amplified TCR beta libraries were sequenced as 87-base-pair reads on the Illumina HiSeq System. The original methods were these. A later analysis counted around 72 million unique TCR beta chains across the 550 to 800 repertoires, and around 9.9 million of these chains were shared by at least two donors. Raw reads were error-corrected and collapsed into unique sequences by a nearest-neighbor algorithm in which closely related sequences were merged to remove PCR and sequencing errors. Alignment of CDR3 sequences to IMGT reference sequences was used to assign V, D and J gene segments. Each retained sequence needed at least a six-nucleotide match to both a V gene segment and a J gene segment. A rearrangement counted as productive if the CDR3 had no stop codons and remained in frame with V and J, and every other rearrangement counted as non-productive. Following IMGT convention, CDR3 was defined as the stretch from the second conserved V-encoded cysteine to the conserved J-encoded phenylalanine. The earlier analysis of around 640 of the donors excluded sequences that lacked an unambiguous match to a single V gene segment. An earlier analysis of several hundred of the donors called V segments functional above 56.7% productive rearrangements and segregating when the between-donor standard deviation exceeded 5%. A statistical classification framework was built for diagnosing cytomegalovirus status from the catalog of TCR beta chain sequences. In a later analysis, TCR nucleotide sequences were compared against IMGT/GENE-DB human TR gene sequences so that V and J genes could be assigned. In a later analysis, CDR3 sequences and most-parsimonious VDJ recombination scenarios were assigned using the TCRdist pipeline. In a later analysis, each TCR beta chain was defined by its CDR3 amino acid sequence together with its V-gene family, and reads lacking a unique V-gene family were excluded. A later analysis removed roughly 590 highly shared, low-generation-probability nucleotide sequences to deal with suspected cross-contamination and a sequencing artifact. For each public chain, a later analysis derived a clonal expansion index from normalized ranks of inferred template counts within each repertoire. A later analysis computed generation probabilities with a VDJ recombination model fitted to out-of-frame rearrangements, and checked the results against IGoR. In a later analysis, TCR-TCR, TCR-HLA and TCR-CMV co-occurrence was scored with hypergeometric tests, and a repertoire-size bias correction was applied to TCR pairs. False discovery rates were estimated in a later analysis by permuting HLA or CMV assignments 20 times. A later analysis grouped co-occurring TCRs with DBSCAN, adding TCRdist sequence similarity when clustering within HLA-allele-positive subsets. Repertoires with fewer than 30,000 or more than 120,000 public chains were left out of co-occurrence clustering, as were a handful of repertoires with anomalous nucleotide sharing. This is the immuneACCESS table as TCRdb keeps it, with only in-frame sequences that have V and J called. A part of the clones is gone; compared with another copy, unresolved V genes explain less than half, and the rest is unexplained. The V and J calls and clone size are taken from that table; D and trimming were inferred from the DNA. The sample contains 120,000 to 150,000 clones, approximately 84% of them found a single time. Together, the top ten hold roughly 1.9% of the sample.

On this clone: The specificity of this receptor is unknown. No much larger clone is present one base from it, and per-base qualities are unavailable.

CDR1 and CDR2, looked up from the germline V gene, are MDHEN and SYDVKM. From the cysteine through the phenylalanine, the CDR3 covers 16 amino acids. Solely the CDR3 DNA is kept, with 48 bases framed from the first base. V and J are trimmed by 7 bases and 6 bases, and the gene matches miss 13 bases of the junction. The cohort comprised some 680 healthy bone marrow donors. At the time of sampling, all cohort members were nominally healthy, though unrecorded immune exposures were likely present. The donor tested CMV seronegative, placing the donor among the roughly 340 seronegative members of the cohort. A peripheral blood sample was collected from each donor, and TCR beta sequencing was performed on peripheral blood mononuclear cells. Genomic DNA extraction from the blood cell samples was performed with the Qiagen DNeasy Blood Extraction Kit.

Recombination linked TRBV28 to TRBJ2-7; 12 nucleotides in the junction match TRBD1. The specimen was PBMCs. The TCR comes from a woman aged 40 to 50 in good health and CMV-seronegative. The DNA sequence follows: TGTGCCAGCACCGCTTTATCGGGGACAGGGGGCCGCGAGCAGTACTTC. Translated, this is CASTALSGTGGREQYF.